A single sample gave rise to the 21 T cell receptor beta chains below, sequenced in a study of T cells in Graves' hyperthyroidism and ophthalmopathy. RNA transcripts gave rise to amplified TCR beta CDR3 regions. HTBI primers were the set used in a first-round RT-PCR of the TCR CDR3. TCRdb ran MiXCR on the multiplex PCR reads and lists one entry per CDR3 protein. Of a few hundred thousand distinct CDR3 sequences in the sample, under 15% are singletons; the top ten hold over 25%. Material for sequencing was blood. All receptors come from a woman aged 30 to 39 with Graves' hyperthyroidism.

This rearrangement joins TRBV19 to TRBJ2-2; tentatively, D is TRBD1 (6 bases). The CDR3 is 15 amino acids. CDR1 and CDR2 (germline): LNHDA, SQIVND (reference sequence). Between the trimmed V and J ends, which lost 8 bases and 1 base, there was a span of 14 bases. This CDR3 reads CASALGAQNTGELFF. Written as DNA, the CDR3 is TGTGCCAGTGCCTTGGGGGCGCAGAACACCGGGGAGCTGTTTTTT.

CDR3 DNA sequence: TGTGCCAGCAGCCAAGTTGGGGGGCTCGGGGAGCTGTTTTTT. Amino acid sequence: CASSQVGGLGELFF. This chain links TRBV7-8 with TRBJ2-2, with D possibly called TRBD1 or TRBD2 (6 bases each). CDR3 length: 14 residues. Germline V gene sequence: CDR1 SGHVS, CDR2 FQNEAQ. V lost 5 bases and J lost 7, with 14 bases in between.

This clonotype was found many times. The chain carries TRBV28 and TRBJ2-5; D is undetermined. Trimming left V 6 bases short and J 3 bases short, with 14 bases between. The V gene's germline CDR1 is MDHEN and CDR2 SYDVKM. This CDR3 spans 14 amino acids. For the CDR3, the DNA is TGTGCCAGCAGCCAGAGGTCTGGGGAAGAGACCCAGTACTTC. Translated: CASSQRSGEETQYF.

The chain is built from TRBV10-3 and TRBJ1-2; maybe TRBD1 (5 bases). Per germline, CDR1 ENHRY and CDR2 SYGVKD. Trimming shortened V by 2 bases and J by 1 base, and 17 bases separated the two germline ends. The CDR3 runs to 17 residues. The CDR3 is CAISEEGPRMINYGYTF. The DNA of the CDR3 is TGTGCCATCAGTGAGGAGGGACCGAGAATGATTAACTATGGCTACACCTTC.

This clonotype was seen a few times. In nucleotides, the CDR3 is TGTGCCAGCAGTGAAGAGCTAGCGGTCGAGACCCAGTACTTC. The encoded protein is CASSEELAVETQYF. V gene TRBV2 combines with J gene TRBJ2-5; 7 bases align to TRBD2. There are 14 residues in the CDR3. Germline V lookup: CDR1 SNHLY, CDR2 FYNNEI. V lost 1 base to trimming and J lost 5 bases; unmatched junction nucleotides: 4.

CDR3 bases: TGTGCCAGCAGCCAAGAAGGGAGCAGAGGGAGTGAGCAGTTCTTC. Protein sequence: CASSQEGSRGSEQFF. The chain uses TRBV4-2 and TRBJ2-1, with D perhaps matching TRBD2 (5 bases). With 0 bases removed from V and 9 bases from J, the gap between germline ends came to 15 bases. This CDR3 comprises 15 residues. Germline V gene data show CDR1 as LGHNA and CDR2 as YNFKEQ.

A note on this clonotype: A much larger clone lies a single base off, so this may be a read error. V and J are TRBV5-1 and TRBJ1-1; the D gene is possibly TRBD1 (5 bases). In germline, CDR1 is SGHRS, CDR2 YFSETQ. Trimming removed 0 bases at V and 8 bases at J, with 8 bases between. The CDR3 sequence is 12 residues long. The CDR3 DNA sequence: TGCGCCAGCAGCTTGGGAGCAGGGGAAGCTTTCTTT. This gives the protein CASSLGAGEAFF.

This clonotype has more than one count but fewer than ten. Here the CDR3 DNA reads TGCAGCGTTGAGGTCTACAATGAGCAGTTCTTC. Encoded protein: CSVEVYNEQFF. This chain links TRBV29-1 with TRBJ2-1; D is uncertain. V gave up 3 bases and J gave up 3 bases, with 3 bases separating them. CDR1 and CDR2 (germline): SQVTM, ANQGSEA. The CDR3 extends over 11 amino acids.

This clonotype was observed many times. The chain has TRBV20-1 and TRBJ2-3; 10 nucleotides line up with TRBD2. V shed 1 base and J 5 bases; nucleotides not matched to a gene: 6. Germline loops: CDR1 DFQATT, CDR2 SNEGSKA (reference sequence). The CDR3 has 15 residues. The CDR3 region is CSARAVSGRKDTQYF. CDR3 in DNA: TGCAGTGCTAGAGCCGTTAGCGGGAGGAAAGATACGCAGTATTTT.

This clonotype came up many times. CDR3 residues: CSAAQYEQYF. For the CDR3, the DNA is TGCAGTGCCGCCCAGTACGAGCAGTACTTC. V usage is TRBV20-1 and J usage is TRBJ2-7; D gene unclear. The CDR3 covers 10 residues. Germline values: CDR1 DFQATT, CDR2 SNEGSKA (reference sequence). The V end lost 6 bases, the J end lost 4 bases, and 7 bases lay between the germline ends.

The genes are TRBV7-9 and TRBJ2-3, with 10 bases lining up with TRBD1. This CDR3 is 14 amino acids long. V gave up 5 bases and J gave up 5 bases; unmatched junction bases: 4. Germline V gene lookup returns CDR1 SEHNR and CDR2 FQNEAQ (reference sequence). As DNA, the CDR3 is TGTGCCAGCAGCCCGACAGGGGGCCAAGATACGCAGTATTTT. Its protein product is CASSPTGGQDTQYF.

This clonotype was picked up many times. The CDR3 bases are TGTGCCTGGAGTGTAGACACCCCTGAGGAGCAGTACTTC. This translates into CAWSVDTPEEQYF. This chain connects TRBV30 to TRBJ2-7; D is undetermined. This CDR3 comprises 13 residues. Trimming pared 0 bases from V and 7 bases from J, leaving 13 bases between. CDR1 GTSNPN and CDR2 SVGIG come from the germline V gene (reference sequence).

This clonotype was observed many times. The rearrangement uses TRBV6-1 and TRBJ2-5; no clear D gene. The CDR3 covers 11 residues. Germline V gene lookup returns CDR1 MNHNS and CDR2 SASEGT. V gave up 7 bases and J gave up 3 bases, with 6 bases separating them. This chain's CDR3 is CASTLKETQYF. The CDR3 DNA reads as TGTGCCAGCACCCTAAAAGAGACCCAGTACTTC.

Many counts were recorded for this clonotype. The J gene is TRBJ2-5, the V gene TRBV10-3; 9 bases are a match to TRBD1. V lost 8 bases to trimming and J lost 2 bases; unmatched junction nucleotides: 3. CDR3 length: 13 amino acids. Germline CDR1 reads ENHRY; CDR2 reads SYGVKD. CDR3 nucleotide sequence: TGTGCCATCCGGGACAGGGATCAAGAGACCCAGTACTTC. Amino acids: CAIRDRDQETQYF.

This clonotype was observed a few times. This chain uses TRBV20-1 with TRBJ1-4; D is uncertain. Looked up from germline, CDR1 is DFQATT and CDR2 is SNEGSKA (reference sequence). This CDR3 spans 11 amino acids. Trimming shortened V by 7 bases and J by 7 bases, and 10 bases separated the two germline ends. This chain's CDR3 is CSVEFGEKLFF. The CDR3, as DNA: TGCAGTGTAGAATTTGGTGAAAAACTGTTTTTT.

This clonotype was seen ten or more times. CDR3: CATSDFRGTSGRQGEQFF. The CDR3, as DNA: TGTGCCACCAGTGATTTCCGAGGGACTAGCGGGAGGCAAGGTGAGCAGTTCTTC. J is TRBJ2-1 and V is TRBV24-1; TRBD2 matches at 15 bases. Germline CDR1 KGHDR, CDR2 SFDVKD. Losses at the gene ends were 1 base for V and 9 bases for J; bases not matched to a gene: 9. The CDR3 extends over 18 amino acids.

This clonotype was picked up many times. The rearrangement joins TRBV6-1 to TRBJ2-2, with 7 bases identical to TRBD2. This CDR3 region has 16 residues. The V gene end was trimmed by 7 bases and the J gene end by 2 bases; junction bases not matched to a gene: 10. Germline CDR1 MNHNS, CDR2 SASEGT. The CDR3 nucleotides read TGTGCCAGCATTGAGACTAGCCGGAGAAACACCGGGGAGCTGTTTTTT. It translates to CASIETSRRNTGELFF.

V gene TRBV6-1 combines with J gene TRBJ1-2; TRBD1 might be the D (5 bases). The V gene's germline CDR1 is MNHNS and CDR2 SASEGT. This CDR3 is built from 13 residues. The V end was cut by 2 bases, the J end by 7 bases, with 11 bases between. Here the CDR3 DNA reads TGTGCCAGCAGTGAATTAGGGGAACTTGGCTACACCTTC. Protein: CASSELGELGYTF.

This clonotype has only a few counts. The chain links TRBV5-6 to TRBJ2-1; 11 bases fit TRBD2. The germline V gene encodes CDR1 SGHDT and CDR2 YYEEEE. The CDR3 extends over 18 amino acids. The V gene end was trimmed by 4 bases and the J gene end by 4 bases; junction bases not matched to a gene: 13. The CDR3 protein is CASSRRMTSGNPYNEQFF. The CDR3 region has the DNA TGTGCCAGCAGCAGACGTATGACTAGCGGGAACCCTTACAATGAGCAGTTCTTC.

This clonotype was detected only a few times. This chain uses TRBV20-1 with TRBJ2-7; the match to TRBD1 covers 10 bases. V was pared by 6 bases and J by 3 bases, with 5 bases of the junction left unmatched. This CDR3 region has 13 residues. From germline, CDR1 is DFQATT and CDR2 SNEGSKA (reference sequence). The CDR3 DNA reads TGCAGTGCACAGACAGGGGGCTTCTACGAGCAGTACTTC. Its translation is CSAQTGGFYEQYF.

Many counts were recorded for this clonotype. The chain links TRBV18 to TRBJ2-1; D is ambiguous. The germline V gene has CDR1 KGHSH and CDR2 LQKENI. The CDR3 runs to 14 residues. V shed 6 bases and J shed 0 bases, with 9 bases lying between them. In nucleotides, the CDR3 is TGTGCCAGCTCGGGCACCAGCTCCTACAATGAGCAGTTCTTC. Translation gives CASSGTSSYNEQFF.